This T cell receptor (beta chain) originates from a study of cytomegalovirus exposure and HLA in healthy donors (TCRdb year 2017). Context from the whole study: According to an earlier analysis of a few hundred of the donors, 150 million to 200 million T cells yielded approximately 120 million unique TCR beta sequences and around 280 Gb of sequence data. Besides the first cohort of approximately 670 subjects, a separate validation cohort made up of 120 different subjects was used. The number of typed donors differed by locus: roughly 629-640 for A, B, C, DRB1 and DQB1; 522 for DQA1; around 580 for DPA1; and around 470 for DPB1. Genome-wide SNP genotypes for about 55% of the roughly 670 donors were used in a later genetic analysis, which treated that subset as a discovery cohort. The study was designed to test whether signatures of past pathogen exposure could be identified by cataloging public T cell receptors. HLA typing included class I and class II loci at four-digit resolution. Rather than using new phenotypic data, the later analysis identified candidate immune exposures from TCR beta sequences and from how often those sequences occurred across donors. Donor age, sex, ethnicity and CMV serostatus were compiled alongside the repertoire data. Roughly 320 gigabases of sequencing data and 70 million to 95 million unique TCR sequences made up an early release that covered over 550 HLA-typed donors. On average, roughly 200,000 unique TCR beta nucleotide sequences were sequenced per donor among about 400 genotyped donors of the cohort, with 15% to 20% of those sequences being non-productive. The study used immunosequencing to profile the T cell repertoires of several hundred subjects and linked those repertoires to cytomegalovirus serostatus. The study combined high-throughput TCR immunosequencing, statistical association of individual TCRs with disease status, and machine learning to predict cytomegalovirus infection status. All discovery cohort repertoires had been generated using a single sequencing platform. Roughly 5 DR-DQ haplotypes were treated as single units for association and clustering because of strong linkage in the cohort. A later analysis re-analyzed previously published TCR beta repertoires from 550 to 700 donors and added high-resolution HLA genotyping to study TCR occurrence patterns. The genetic ancestry cluster associated with self-reported Caucasian donors included over 80% of the approximately 400 genotyped donors. To decide whether each TCR beta V gene segment behaved as functional or pseudogenic, an earlier analysis of fewer than 750 of the donors relied on high-throughput TCR beta sequencing. The research as a whole found: A later analysis found that most CMV-associated TCR beta chains appeared HLA-restricted, with HLA associations seemingly driven largely by CMV exposure. In a later analysis, several top co-occurrence clusters were reported to appear linked to parvovirus B19, influenza, CMV and Epstein-Barr virus. V-gene and J-gene trimming of TCR beta chains was associated with a missense DCLRE1C variant in a later genetic analysis, and the association was replicated in an independent cohort. Only TCR beta chains were sequenced in this cohort, and the absence of alpha or paired-chain data limited detectable features. In a later analysis, the rate of TCR association differed among HLA loci, with DRB1 alleles having the most associated TCRs and HLA-C alleles having the fewest. In an earlier analysis of some 550 of the donors, most TCR beta V segments were observed in productive rearrangements about 87% or about 30% of the time, broadly matching IMGT annotations. Correlated functional status among segregating V segments might be attributable to linkage disequilibrium, but an unknown experimental factor could not be ruled out. According to a later genetic analysis, donors in an Asian-associated ancestry cluster had fewer N-insertions in productive TCRs than the approximately 670-donor mean. Presence/absence analyses assumed roughly uniform sequencing depth across donors, an assumption that may not hold. Assigning TCR associations to individual alleles was difficult when HLA alleles, especially DR and DQ, strongly co-occurred. Because counts were too low, around 18 rarely observed V segments, including chromosome 9 orphons, were left out of the earlier analysis of approximately 500 of the donors. The study gave a list of 150 to 200 TCR beta chains associated with cytomegalovirus. The classifier was reported to diagnose cytomegalovirus status with high specificity and sensitivity in both the original cohort and the validation cohort. Most TCR sequences were seen in very few donors, while some public TCRs were found in many individuals. The authors suggested that the approach could potentially be extended to other disease states and immunological phenotypes. Because HLA typing was missing for some donors at each locus, association tests included only the typed subset. A further reported finding was that TCR beta sequences accurately predicted the HLA-A and HLA-B alleles for most subjects in the first cohort. In a later analysis, some 18,000 TCR beta sequences were associated with specific HLA alleles at a false discovery rate of 0.05. In vitro tests confirmed that a few of the cytomegalovirus-associated TCR beta chains recognize cytomegalovirus antigens. CMV serostatus was the only immune exposure information available for the cohort. In a later analysis, HLA-associated TCR beta chains showed more clonal expansion and lower generation probabilities than non-associated chains that were equally common. A cluster of highly shared sequence variants was judged likely to be a technical artifact of the sequencing pipeline. Some IMGT-functional V segments, including TRBV6-2 and TRBV6-3, could not be told apart with the 87-base-pair reads, so those segments were excluded.

Cut back by 2 bases and 0 bases, the V and J ends lie 10 bases apart. From cysteine to phenylalanine, the CDR3 is 15 amino acids long. Solely the CDR3 DNA is kept, with 45 bases framed from the first base. The germline V gene encodes CDR1 SEHNR and CDR2 FQNEAQ (reference sequence). The cohort comprised hundreds of healthy bone marrow donors. Cohort members were all nominally healthy when sampled, although unrecorded immune exposures were likely present. The donor was CMV seronegative and belonged to the group of around 400 seronegative cohort members. Every donor gave a peripheral blood sample, and the peripheral blood mononuclear cells from that sample were used for TCR beta sequencing. Genomic DNA extraction from the blood cell samples was performed with the Qiagen DNeasy Blood Extraction Kit. Libraries were constructed by the immunoSEQ multiplex PCR assay. A mixture of 60 forward primers for TCR Vbeta segments and 13 reverse primers for TCR Jbeta segments was used in the multiplex PCR. The CDR3 region of rearranged TCR beta genes was amplified from genomic DNA by a multiplex PCR assay. The Illumina HiSeq System was used to sequence the amplified TCR beta libraries as 87-base-pair reads. Concerning the study's data processing: Across the roughly 600 repertoires, a later analysis counted 60 million to 90 million unique TCR beta chains, some 11 million of which were shared by at least two donors. Raw reads were error-corrected and collapsed into unique sequences by a nearest-neighbor algorithm in which closely related sequences were merged to remove PCR and sequencing errors. CDR3 sequences were aligned to IMGT reference sequences to assign V, D and J gene segments. For a sequence to be retained, a match of at least six nucleotides to both a V gene segment and a J gene segment was required. Rearrangements were classified as productive when the CDR3 lacked stop codons and remained in frame with V and J, and all other rearrangements were classified as non-productive. CDR3 was defined according to IMGT convention as the region running from the second conserved V-encoded cysteine to the conserved J-encoded phenylalanine. The earlier analysis of roughly 590 of the donors excluded any sequence lacking an unambiguous match to a single V gene segment. In an earlier analysis of a few hundred of the donors, a V segment was called functional when productive rearrangements were above 56.7%, and segregating when the standard deviation between donors exceeded 5%. A statistical classification framework was built for diagnosing cytomegalovirus status from the catalog of TCR beta chain sequences. V and J gene assignment, in a later analysis, came from comparing TCR nucleotide sequences with IMGT/GENE-DB human TR gene sequences. In a later analysis, CDR3 sequences and most-parsimonious VDJ recombination scenarios were assigned using the TCRdist pipeline. In a later analysis, every TCR beta chain was defined by the combination of its CDR3 amino acid sequence and its V-gene family, and reads without a unique V-gene family were dropped. In a later analysis, 450 to 600 highly shared, low-generation-probability nucleotide sequences were removed to address suspected cross-contamination and a sequencing artifact. For each public chain, a later analysis derived a clonal expansion index from normalized ranks of inferred template counts within each repertoire. In a later analysis, generation probabilities were computed with a VDJ recombination model fitted to out-of-frame rearrangements, and the resulting probabilities were checked against IGoR. Hypergeometric tests were used in a later analysis to score TCR-TCR, TCR-HLA and TCR-CMV co-occurrence, with a repertoire-size bias correction applied to the TCR pairs. A later analysis estimated false discovery rates by permuting HLA or CMV assignments 20 times. A later analysis grouped co-occurring TCRs with DBSCAN, adding TCRdist sequence similarity when clustering within HLA-allele-positive subsets. Repertoires with fewer than 30,000 or more than 120,000 public chains were left out of co-occurrence clustering, as were about 5 repertoires with anomalous nucleotide sharing. Sourced from immuneACCESS, this table was stored by TCRdb with only in-frame sequences that have V and J called. A share of the clones is absent; for the studies checked, an unresolved V gene accounts for under half, and the remainder has no known explanation. The V and J calls and clone size come from that table; D and trimming were worked out from the DNA. The sample has about 190,000 clones on record, about 84% of them singletons. Of the sample, 3% to 4.5% falls within the top ten clones.

Points on this clone: What antigen it recognizes has not been identified. No quality values exist for individual bases; no much larger clone is one base distant.

The rearranged chain carries TRBV7-9 and TRBJ1-2, with the D gene not confidently named. The sample taken for sequencing was PBMCs. This TCR was sampled from a man aged 50 to 60 in good health and CMV-seronegative. The encoded CDR3 is CASSLSEKTNYGYTF. In nucleotide form, the sequence is TGTGCCAGCAGCTTAAGTGAGAAAACTAACTATGGCTACACCTTC.